These T cell receptor beta chains were read from a single sample in a study of blood T cell repertoires in COVID-19. Sequenced by immunoSEQ multiplex PCR; TCRdb stores in-frame clones only, minus some. The table has about 210,000 clones, roughly 84% seen once. Sequencing input: PBMCs or T cells enriched from blood (not recorded which). All receptors derive from a woman in her twenties or thirties who had been exposed to COVID-19. CDR3s include the opening cysteine and the closing phenylalanine or tryptophan. D genes are given only for firm matches. Size is omitted from some rows. Given values are once, few, many or a class for expanded clones.

CDR3aa,CDR3nt,v_gene,j_gene,abundance,d_gene
CASSLSGQGIVSPLHF,TGTGCCAGCAGTTTATCAGGACAGGGGATTGTCTCACCCCTCCACTTT,TRBV27,TRBJ1-6,NA,TRBD1
CASSLSLVYQETQYF,TGTGCCAGCAGCTTGTCCCTAGTGTACCAAGAGACCCAGTACTTC,TRBV5-5,TRBJ2-5,NA,NA
CASSVRGLEGDTQYF,TGTGCCAGCAGTGTAAGGGGACTAGAGGGGGATACGCAGTATTTT,TRBV2,TRBJ2-3,NA,TRBD2
CASSKPGLAVWELFF,TGTGCCAGCAGCAAACCAGGACTAGCAGTTTGGGAGCTGTTTTTT,TRBV21-1,TRBJ2-2,NA,NA
CASSLRPDRGQPQHF,TGTGCCAGCAGCCTTCGCCCCGACAGGGGTCAGCCCCAGCATTTT,TRBV3-1/TRBV3-2,TRBJ1-5,NA,TRBD1
CASSMRHSAGIYNEQFF,TGTGCCAGTAGTATGAGGCATTCGGCAGGGATCTACAATGAGCAGTTCTTC,TRBV19,TRBJ2-1,NA,NA
CASSVGEVGNTEAFF,TGTGCCAGCAGCGTAGGGGAGGTAGGTAACACTGAAGCTTTCTTT,TRBV9,TRBJ1-1,many,NA
CASSSPRTYNEQFF,TGTGCCAGCAGCTCGCCGCGGACATACAATGAGCAGTTCTTC,TRBV11-3,TRBJ2-1,NA,NA
CASSLTSGQETQYF,TGTGCCAGCAGCTTGACTAGCGGCCAAGAGACCCAGTACTTC,TRBV7-2,TRBJ2-5,NA,TRBD2
CASSLNGQGMNTEAFF,TGTGCCAGCAGCTTAAACGGGCAGGGGATGAACACTGAAGCTTTCTTT,TRBV11-2,TRBJ1-1,NA,NA
CASSFITSSLSDEQFF,TGCGCCAGCAGCTTTATTACTAGTTCTTTGAGCGATGAGCAGTTCTTC,TRBV5-1,TRBJ2-1,NA,NA
CASSLYLGDRGNGYTF,TGTGCCAGCAGCTTATACCTCGGGGACAGGGGAAATGGCTACACCTTC,TRBV4-2,TRBJ1-2,few,TRBD1
CASSLGQHQPQHF,TGTGCCAGCAGCTTAGGCCAACATCAGCCCCAGCATTTT,TRBV7-3,TRBJ1-5,NA,NA
CASSPSGNTIYF,TGTGCCAGCAGCCCTTCTGGAAACACCATATATTTT,TRBV7-8,TRBJ1-3,once,NA
CASSITASAYNEQFF,TGTGCCAGTAGTATAACCGCTAGCGCCTACAATGAGCAGTTCTTC,TRBV19,TRBJ2-1,NA,NA
CASSPGGLQETQYF,TGCGCCAGCTCCCCGGGGGGGCTCCAAGAGACCCAGTACTTC,TRBV5-1,TRBJ2-5,NA,TRBD2
CASSLGSLALQETQYF,TGTGCCAGCAGCTTAGGCTCCCTAGCACTTCAAGAGACCCAGTACTTC,TRBV11-2,TRBJ2-5,NA,NA
CASSPGTGGHGYTF,TGTGCCAGCTCACCTGGGACAGGGGGCCATGGCTACACCTTC,TRBV18,TRBJ1-2,NA,TRBD1
CASSQDKGGGLFF,TGTGCCAGCAGCCAAGATAAAGGGGGTGGACTGTTTTTT,TRBV3-1/TRBV3-2,TRBJ1-4,NA,NA
CASSVGASGGALNTGELFF,TGTGCCAGCAGCGTAGGAGCTAGCGGGGGGGCTTTGAACACCGGGGAGCTGTTTTTT,TRBV9,TRBJ2-2,NA,TRBD2
CASNQGEKWTQYF,TGTGCCAGCAATCAGGGGGAAAAATGGACCCAGTACTTC,TRBV12-3/TRBV12-4,TRBJ2-5,NA,TRBD1
CAIKDRESNQPQHF,TGTGCCATCAAAGACAGGGAGTCTAATCAGCCCCAGCATTTT,TRBV25-1,TRBJ1-5,NA,TRBD1
CASSPTDRGLVNEQYF,TGTGCCAGCAGCCCGACTGACAGGGGGCTTGTAAACGAGCAGTACTTC,TRBV5-6,TRBJ2-7,NA,TRBD1
CASSHTGAGGYNEQFF,TGTGCCAGCAGCCATACGGGAGCGGGGGGGTACAATGAGCAGTTCTTC,TRBV9,TRBJ2-1,NA,TRBD2
CASSSKIEGSPLHF,TGCGCCAGCAGCTCAAAGATAGAGGGTTCACCCCTCCACTTT,TRBV10-2,TRBJ1-6,few,NA
CASSWPGDTGELFF,TGTGCCAGTAGCTGGCCCGGGGACACCGGGGAGCTGTTTTTT,TRBV19,TRBJ2-2,NA,NA
CASSESSDLEAFF,TGTGCCAGCAGTGAATCTAGCGATCTTGAAGCTTTCTTT,TRBV25-1,TRBJ1-1,NA,NA
CAWSVRLYLNTGELFF,TGTGCCTGGAGTGTCAGGTTATATCTTAACACCGGGGAGCTGTTTTTT,TRBV30,TRBJ2-2,NA,NA
CASSRVRSQLPGELFF,TGTGCCAGCAGCCGGGTGAGGTCGCAGTTACCCGGGGAGCTGTTTTTT,TRBV14,TRBJ2-2,NA,NA
CASSLGQGGEKLFF,TGCGCCAGCAGCTTGGGACAGGGAGGTGAAAAACTGTTTTTT,TRBV5-1,TRBJ1-4,few,TRBD1
CASSDTPGDGYTF,TGTGCCAGCAGCGATACCCCGGGTGATGGCTACACCTTC,TRBV11-2,TRBJ1-2,NA,NA
CASSLAGTPAGTQYF,TGTGCCAGCAGCTTGGCCGGGACTCCTGCTGGGACCCAGTACTTC,TRBV5-4,TRBJ2-5,NA,NA
CARREDLNTEAFF,TGTGCCAGAAGGGAGGATTTGAACACTGAAGCTTTCTTT,TRBV5-3,TRBJ1-1,NA,NA
CASSPRQTPNYGYTF,TGTGCCAGCTCACCTCGCCAGACACCTAACTATGGCTACACCTTC,TRBV18,TRBJ1-2,NA,NA
CASSRVQGANEKLFF,TGTGCCAGCAGCCGCGTCCAGGGGGCGAATGAAAAACTGTTTTTT,TRBV7-6,TRBJ1-4,NA,TRBD1
CASSVAGQETQYF,TGTGCCAGCAGCGTAGCGGGACAAGAGACCCAGTACTTC,TRBV9,TRBJ2-5,NA,NA
CASSSSGTGGANHGYTF,TGCGCCAGCAGCTCATCCGGGACAGGGGGCGCAAACCATGGCTACACCTTC,TRBV5-1,TRBJ1-2,NA,TRBD1
CASSLALPGQGLGALHF,TGTGCCAGCAGCCTTGCTCTTCCGGGACAGGGCTTAGGGGCCCTCCACTTT,TRBV3-1/TRBV3-2,TRBJ1-6,NA,TRBD1
CASSIGGDRGNNEQFF,TGTGCCAGTAGTATCGGTGGGGACAGGGGGAACAATGAGCAGTTCTTC,TRBV19,TRBJ2-1,NA,TRBD1
CASSLSTDTQYF,TGTGCCAGCAGTCTAAGCACAGATACGCAGTATTTT,TRBV11-2,TRBJ2-3,NA,NA
CASSDGSTPLHF,TGTGCCAGCAGTGACGGTAGCACACCCCTCCACTTT,TRBV2,TRBJ1-6,NA,NA
CASSQTPGQLMSTEAFF,TGCGCCAGCAGCCAAACCCCGGGACAGCTAATGAGCACTGAAGCTTTCTTT,TRBV4-1,TRBJ1-1,NA,TRBD1
CAWRGAITNTEAFF,TGTGCCTGGAGGGGGGCGATCACGAACACTGAAGCTTTCTTT,TRBV30,TRBJ1-1,NA,NA
CASSLASSEQYF,TGTGCCAGTAGTCTTGCTAGCTCCGAGCAGTACTTC,TRBV19,TRBJ2-7,NA,NA
CASSQEGGLFF,TGCGCCAGCAGCCAAGAGGGAGGACTGTTTTTT,TRBV4-1,TRBJ1-4,NA,NA
CASTKRGLANSYNEQFF,TGTGCCAGCACCAAACGTGGGCTAGCAAACTCCTACAATGAGCAGTTCTTC,TRBV11-2,TRBJ2-1,few,NA
CASSLDGAPRDTQYF,TGCGCCAGCAGCTTGGATGGGGCCCCGAGGGATACGCAGTATTTT,TRBV5-1,TRBJ2-3,NA,NA
CASSPDRGQGQPQHF,TGTGCCAGCAGTCCCGACAGGGGGCAGGGCCAGCCCCAGCATTTT,TRBV27,TRBJ1-5,NA,TRBD1
CASSQDWGTPNSPLHF,TGTGCCAGCAGCCAAGATTGGGGGACACCTAATTCACCCCTCCACTTT,TRBV4-2,TRBJ1-6,NA,NA
CASSHRTENTEAFF,TGTGCCAGCTCCCACCGGACAGAGAACACTGAAGCTTTCTTT,TRBV18,TRBJ1-1,NA,NA